Reported below is one T cell receptor (beta chain). Its specificity is unknown. This entry comes from a study of OX40 agonist ivuxolimab in advanced cancers. About the study: Dose-escalation patients had hepatocellular carcinoma, melanoma, renal cell or head and neck cancer. The study reported partial responses in three patients: one hepatocellular carcinoma, two cutaneous melanoma.

The CDR3 spans 17 residues. V shed 2 bases, J shed 0 bases, and the junction held 3 bases outside the gene matches. Germline V lookup: CDR1 MGHRA, CDR2 YSYEKL. Study-wide points: The study did not work out the antigen specificity of the expanded peripheral T cells.

The method was immunoSEQ multiplex PCR; TCRdb's version includes in-frame clones alone and lacks a portion of them. The sample has about 54,000 clones, roughly 90% seen once; the top ten hold approximately 1.5%. The origin of this receptor is an adult with an advanced solid tumor such as melanoma, head and neck, liver or kidney cancer. J is TRBJ2-1 and V is TRBV4-1; 11 nucleotides line up with TRBD2. The sample consisted of CD4+ or CD8+ T cells sorted from blood, taken in a trial of the OX40 agonist ivuxolimab. In nucleotides, the CDR3 is TGCGCCAGCAGCCAAACTAGCGGGGGCCGCTCCTACAATGAGCAGTTCTTC. This encodes CASSQTSGGRSYNEQFF.